The 30 T cell receptor beta chains reported below all come from one sample, sequenced in a study of blood T cell repertoires in COVID-19. Using immunoSEQ multiplex PCR, the repertoire was profiled, and TCRdb retains in-frame clones only, with some absent. The table has nearly 25,000 clones, 89% seen once. The specimen was peripheral blood. These receptor sequences come from a man between 65 and 79 years old with acute or convalescent COVID-19.

V and J are TRBV14 and TRBJ2-3; 10 bases are a match to TRBD1. With V trimmed by 6 bases and J by 3 bases, 9 bases remained unmatched. This CDR3 spans 16 amino acids. Germline V gene sequence: CDR1 SGHDN, CDR2 FVKESK. The chain's CDR3 is CASSPVPGQGTDTQYF. CDR3 sequence (DNA): TGTGCCAGCAGTCCAGTCCCGGGACAGGGGACAGATACGCAGTATTTT.

The chain carries TRBV11-2 and TRBJ2-7, with TRBD1 matching 7 bases. The CDR3 has 15 amino acids. V lost 1 base, J lost 6 bases, and 9 bases stayed unmatched. Germline loops: CDR1 SGHAT, CDR2 FQNNGV. The CDR3: CASSLGGGATGEQYF. The CDR3 DNA is TGTGCCAGCAGCTTAGGAGGGGGCGCGACGGGCGAGCAGTACTTC.

This rearrangement joins TRBV7-3 to TRBJ2-1, with 13 bases identical to TRBD2. The CDR3 totals 16 residues. J was trimmed by 6 bases and V by 4 bases; bases with no gene match: 6. The germline V gene has CDR1 SGHTA and CDR2 FQGTGA. DNA for the CDR3: TGTGCCAGCAGCTACGGGACTAGCGGGACTATCAATGAGCAGTTCTTC. This encodes CASSYGTSGTINEQFF.

This chain connects TRBV18 to TRBJ1-4, with D unresolved. CDR3 length: 13 residues. The V and J ends lost 2 bases and 4 bases respectively, with 5 bases between them. Germline values: CDR1 KGHSH, CDR2 LQKENI. The CDR3 DNA sequence: TGTGCCAGCTCACCAGGGCGTAATGAAAAACTGTTTTTT. It codes for CASSPGRNEKLFF.

V and J are TRBV28 and TRBJ2-4, with 8 bases matching TRBD1. Germline V gene data show CDR1 as MDHEN and CDR2 as SYDVKM. This CDR3 contains 18 residues. The J segment lost 5 bases and the V segment lost 6 bases, leaving 18 bases of the junction unmatched. The CDR3 sequence: CASSRTGRGLMGQNIQYF. CDR3 bases: TGTGCCAGCAGCCGGACAGGGAGAGGCCTAATGGGACAAAACATTCAGTACTTC.

V usage is TRBV5-1 and J usage is TRBJ1-4; no definite D call. The CDR3 totals 15 residues. The V end was cut by 4 bases, the J end by 1 base, with 11 bases between. Germline loops: CDR1 SGHRS, CDR2 YFSETQ. The CDR3: CASSPGVLTNEKLFF. DNA of the CDR3: TGCGCCAGCAGCCCCGGGGTTTTAACTAATGAAAAACTGTTTTTT.

The chain recombines TRBV6-1 with TRBJ1-3; D possibly corresponds to TRBD1 (6 bases). Trimming shortened V by 3 bases and J by 1 base, and 13 bases separated the two germline ends. From germline, CDR1 is MNHNS and CDR2 SASEGT. The length of the CDR3 is 16 residues. The chain's CDR3 is CASSDLGGPSGNTIYF. CDR3 DNA: TGTGCCAGCAGTGATTTAGGGGGTCCTTCTGGAAACACCATATATTTT.

The V and J genes are TRBV28 and TRBJ2-5; D not certain. Per the germline V gene, CDR1 is MDHEN and CDR2 is SYDVKM. With 0 bases removed from V and 3 bases from J, the gap between germline ends came to 11 bases. The CDR3 runs 15 residues. CDR3 protein: CASSLCPKPKETQYF. The DNA of the CDR3 is TGTGCCAGCAGTTTATGCCCGAAACCTAAAGAGACCCAGTACTTC.

This chain joins TRBV11-2 and TRBJ2-2, with 7 nucleotides matching TRBD1. The CDR3 totals 14 residues. Germline CDR1 SGHAT, CDR2 FQNNGV. The ends lost 1 base at V and 5 bases at J; junction bases unmatched: 1. CDR3 protein: CASSLGQGTGELFF. CDR3 sequence (DNA): TGTGCCAGCAGCTTAGGACAGGGTACCGGGGAGCTGTTTTTT.

The rearrangement uses TRBV5-5 and TRBJ1-1; 8 bases map to TRBD1. The ends lost 4 bases at V and 6 bases at J; junction bases unmatched: 11. Germline loops: CDR1 SGHKS, CDR2 YYEKEE (reference sequence). CDR3 size: 15 residues. DNA of the CDR3: TGTGCCAGCAGCCTCTATACAGGGGGGGATTCTGAAGCTTTCTTT. Amino acid sequence: CASSLYTGGDSEAFF.

This clone was picked up one time. This CDR3 is CSVYKRGGNNEQFF. Here the CDR3 DNA reads TGCAGCGTTTATAAGCGGGGGGGGAACAATGAGCAGTTCTTC. The J gene is TRBJ2-1, the V gene TRBV29-1; 10 bases are a match to TRBD2. This CDR3 is 14 amino acids long. V dropped 5 bases and J dropped 5; count of bases not matched to a gene: 6. From germline, CDR1 is SQVTM and CDR2 ANQGSEA.

The chain uses TRBV13 and TRBJ2-7, with a possible D match to TRBD2 (6 bases). The germline CDR1 and CDR2 sequences are PRHDT and FYEKMQ (reference sequence). Trimming removed 0 bases from V and 9 bases from J, with 18 bases in between. This CDR3 region has 15 residues. The CDR3 region is CASSLGLRTIGGQYF. The CDR3 region has the DNA TGTGCCAGCAGCTTAGGCCTTAGGACTATCGGGGGGCAGTACTTC.

The chain recombines TRBV25-1 with TRBJ1-4; TRBD1 is a possible D gene (6 bases). From germline, CDR1 is MGHDK and CDR2 SYGVNS. With 0 bases removed from V and 8 bases from J, the gap between germline ends came to 13 bases. This CDR3 region has 15 residues. The DNA of the CDR3 is TGTGCCAGCAGTGAATATGGGGGCCCCGAAGAAAAACTGTTTTTT. Its protein product is CASSEYGGPEEKLFF.

This chain links TRBV7-2 with TRBJ2-3; 9 bases align to TRBD2. J was trimmed by 5 bases and V by 5 bases; bases with no gene match: 11. The germline V gene encodes CDR1 SGHTA and CDR2 FQGNSA. There are 16 residues in the CDR3. The CDR3 is CASSRRAGGRVDTQYF. The CDR3 nucleotides read TGTGCCAGCAGCCGCCGGGCGGGAGGGCGGGTAGATACGCAGTATTTT.

V usage is TRBV5-4 and J usage is TRBJ2-7, with TRBD1 as a possible D gene (6 bases). CDR3 size: 13 residues. Germline CDR1 reads SGHNT; CDR2 reads YYREEE (reference sequence). V lost 3 bases and J 5 bases, leaving 12 bases between the germline ends. DNA for the CDR3: TGTGCCAGCAGCTCGAACAGGGACCACGAGCAGTACTTC. Protein: CASSSNRDHEQYF.

The chain carries TRBV3-1 (or the pseudogene TRBV3-2) and TRBJ2-7, with D possibly being TRBD2 (5 bases). Germline CDR1 LGHDT, CDR2 YNNKEL (reference sequence). Trimming took off 3 bases at V and 3 bases at J, with 15 bases between the two ends. The CDR3 is 15 amino acids. CDR3 protein: CASSQASLGDYEQYF. As DNA, the CDR3 is TGTGCCAGCAGCCAGGCTAGCTTAGGAGACTACGAGCAGTACTTC.

This chain links TRBV2 with TRBJ1-6; D gene unclear. The CDR3 runs 14 residues. Germline V gene sequence: CDR1 SNHLY, CDR2 FYNNEI. V was cut by 4 bases and J by 7 bases, with 11 bases left in between. CDR3 sequence (DNA): TGTGCCAGCAGTGGCGGGGTTGGGAATTCACCCCTCCACTTT. It encodes CASSGGVGNSPLHF.

V is TRBV14 and J is TRBJ1-1, with D unclear. CDR3 length equals 15 residues. Germline V CDR1 and CDR2: SGHDN, FVKESK. Trimming stripped 4 bases from V and 1 base from J, with 13 bases between. Here the CDR3 reads CASSPWEGRNTEAFF. CDR3 DNA sequence: TGTGCCAGCAGCCCCTGGGAGGGAAGGAACACTGAAGCTTTCTTT. The whole variable domain, filled in from reference TRBV14 and TRBJ1-1, reads EAGVTQFPSHSVIEKGQTVTLRCDPISGHDNLYWYRRVMGKEIKFLLHFVKESKQDESGMPNNRFLAERTGGTYSTLKVQPAELEDSGVYFCASSPWEGRNTEAFFGQGTRLTVV.

The chain links TRBV6-6 to TRBJ2-3; maybe TRBD2 (6 bases). This CDR3 has 15 amino acids. Trimming took 6 bases from V and 4 from J, leaving 17 bases between them. CDR1 and CDR2 (germline): MNHNY, SVGAGI (reference sequence). This CDR3 reads CASSSRDQRADTQYF. The CDR3 DNA reads TGTGCCAGCAGCTCCAGGGACCAGCGGGCAGATACGCAGTATTTT.

V and J are TRBV11-3 and TRBJ2-1; 11 bases match TRBD1. V lost 5 bases, J lost 3 bases, and 3 bases stayed unmatched. Germline values: CDR1 SGHNT, CDR2 YENEEA. This CDR3 contains 15 residues. CDR3 protein: CASSPGTGGYNEQFF. In DNA form, the CDR3 reads TGTGCCAGCAGCCCCGGGACAGGGGGCTACAATGAGCAGTTCTTC.

The chain uses TRBV20-1 and TRBJ1-1; TRBD1 matches at 8 bases. The CDR3 runs to 11 residues. CDR1 DFQATT and CDR2 SNEGSKA come from the germline V gene (reference sequence). CDR3 sequence (DNA): TGCAGCCCCGGACAGGGAAGTCAAGCTTTCTTT. It translates to CSPGQGSQAFF.

The chain recombines TRBV7-6 with TRBJ1-6, with 8 bases that match TRBD1. This CDR3 contains 15 residues. Per the germline V gene, CDR1 is SGHVS and CDR2 is FNYEAQ. J lost 7 bases, V lost 6 bases, and 8 bases had no gene match. The CDR3 bases are TGTGCCAGCAGTACCGGACAGGGAGGCAATTCACCCCTCCACTTT. Amino acids: CASSTGQGGNSPLHF.

This rearrangement joins TRBV11-2 to TRBJ2-7; 7 positions agree with TRBD2. Germline lookup yields CDR1 SGHAT and CDR2 FQNNGV. The CDR3 is 13 amino acids. The J segment lost 3 bases and the V segment lost 3 bases, leaving 2 bases of the junction unmatched. Written as DNA, the CDR3 is TGTGCCAGCAGCTTGGGGGGGTTCTACGAGCAGTACTTC. Protein sequence: CASSLGGFYEQYF.

The rearrangement uses TRBV28 and TRBJ2-3; perhaps TRBD1 as D (5 bases). CDR1 MDHEN and CDR2 SYDVKM come from the germline V gene. V lost 10 bases, J lost 2 bases, and 22 bases lay in between. The CDR3 has 16 amino acids. Here the CDR3 reads CATNQGVGVPTDTQYF. CDR3 coding DNA: TGTGCCACCAACCAGGGTGTTGGGGTACCCACAGATACGCAGTATTTT.

For this clone: The junction does not match germline at one end; this may be a read error. The chain is built from TRBV7-7 and TRBJ2-1, with D possibly matching TRBD1 (6 bases). This CDR3 spans 15 amino acids. Germline V CDR1 and CDR2: SSHAT, FNYEAQ (reference sequence). The CDR3 region is CASSSGTFPYNEQFF. The CDR3 DNA is TGTGCTAGCAGTTCCGGGACATTCCCCTACAATGAGCAGTTCTTC.

The chain uses TRBV3-1 (or the pseudogene TRBV3-2) and TRBJ1-2, with 7 bases fitting TRBD1. Germline values: CDR1 LGHDT, CDR2 YNNKEL (reference sequence). Trimming took 2 bases from V and 7 from J; bases not matched to a gene: 7. The CDR3 runs 14 residues. The CDR3 spells CASSQYRGSGGYTF. CDR3 coding DNA: TGTGCCAGCAGCCAATACAGGGGTTCTGGTGGCTACACCTTC.

The chain recombines TRBV6-1 with TRBJ2-1; weak D call: TRBD2 (6 bases). The V gene's germline CDR1 is MNHNS and CDR2 SASEGT. The length of the CDR3 is 14 residues. V lost 2 bases, J lost 5 bases, and 10 bases lay in between. CDR3 sequence: CASSENGGNNEQFF. The CDR3 DNA sequence: TGTGCCAGCAGTGAAAACGGAGGGAACAATGAGCAGTTCTTC.

The genes are TRBV25-1 and TRBJ2-7, with D possibly being TRBD1 (6 bases). The V end lost 2 bases, the J end lost 2 bases, and 16 bases lay between the germline ends. The CDR3 contains 16 residues. Germline-derived CDR1 and CDR2 are MGHDK and SYGVNS. The CDR3 loop is CASSEPRGQKAYEQYF. The CDR3 DNA reads as TGTGCCAGCAGTGAACCCCGCGGACAGAAAGCCTACGAGCAGTACTTC.

The rearrangement joins TRBV27 to TRBJ1-4, with 11 bases that match TRBD1. This CDR3 is built from 15 residues. Germline assignment: CDR1 MNHEY and CDR2 SMNVEV (reference sequence). Unmatched junction bases numbered 4, after V lost 5 bases and J lost 5 bases. CDR3 sequence (DNA): TGTGCCAGCAGTACGGGACAGGGGGGAAATGAAAAACTGTTTTTT. It yields the protein CASSTGQGGNEKLFF. Full variable domain (missing parts from reference TRBV27 and TRBJ1-4): EAQVTQNPRYLITVTGKKLTVTCSQNMNHEYMSWYRQDPGLGLRQIYYSMNVEVTDKGDVPEGYKVSRKEKRNFPLILESPSPNQTSLYFCASSTGQGGNEKLFFGSGTQLSVL.

V gene TRBV19 combines with J gene TRBJ2-1, with 10 nucleotides matching TRBD2. CDR1 and CDR2 from the germline V gene are LNHDA and SQIVND (reference sequence). Trimming took 0 bases from V and 6 from J; bases not matched to a gene: 5. The CDR3 covers 16 residues. CDR3: CASSIDTSGNSNEQFF. In nucleotides, the CDR3 is TGTGCCAGTAGTATAGATACTAGCGGGAATAGCAATGAGCAGTTCTTC.